Listed below are T cell receptor beta chains from one sample, sequenced in a study of blood T cells in healthy people across ages. TCRdb reprocessed the 5' RACE reads via MiXCR and lists one record per CDR3 protein. The data contain just under 750,000 distinct CDR3 sequences, about a fifth of them singletons. Input material: blood. The receptors stem from a man aged 65 to 85 in good health. The CDR3 runs from the conserved cysteine through the conserved F or W. Fields, in order: clone size, J gene, V gene, D gene, CDR3 DNA, CDR3 protein. A D gene is named only where the DNA matches it firmly. A row's size may be missing; if present it is once, few, many or a size class.

size: many; J: TRBJ2-1; V: TRBV12-3/TRBV12-4; D: TRBD2; DNA: TGTGCCAGCAGTTATAGGACTAGTAGCCACAATGAGCAGTTCTTC; CDR3: CASSYRTSSHNEQFF
size: .; J: TRBJ2-5; V: TRBV9; D: .; DNA: TGTGCCAGCAGCGTCGCAACAGGGTTAAGGGAGACCCAGTACTTC; CDR3: CASSVATGLRETQYF
size: few; J: TRBJ2-1; V: TRBV6-6; D: TRBD2; DNA: TGTGCCAGCATCTTAGCGGGAAACTACAATGAGCAGTTCTTC; CDR3: CASILAGNYNEQFF
size: .; J: TRBJ2-3; V: TRBV4-3; D: .; DNA: TGCGCCAGCAGCCAAGAAGGGGGCACAGATACGCAGTATTTT; CDR3: CASSQEGGTDTQYF
size: few; J: TRBJ1-1; V: TRBV6-5; D: .; DNA: TGTGCCAGCAGTAACCCAGCGAGAGAAGCTTTCTTT; CDR3: CASSNPAREAFF
size: .; J: TRBJ1-2; V: TRBV6-5; D: TRBD1; DNA: TGTGCCAGCAGGGGGACAGGGAAAGCTATTGAGGGCTACACCTTC; CDR3: CASRGTGKAIEGYTF
size: many; J: TRBJ2-5; V: TRBV7-9; D: .; DNA: TGTGCCAGCAGCTTACTAACACACCAAGAGACCCAGTACTTC; CDR3: CASSLLTHQETQYF
size: .; J: TRBJ2-1; V: TRBV7-9; D: TRBD2; DNA: TGTGCCAGCAGCGCCGGGACGGGAGGTGAGCAGTTCTTC; CDR3: CASSAGTGGEQFF
size: .; J: TRBJ1-1; V: TRBV12-3/TRBV12-4; D: .; DNA: TGTGCCAGCAGTCCAACTAGGGGGGGTTTTCTTGAAGCTTTCTTT; CDR3: CASSPTRGGFLEAFF
size: few; J: TRBJ1-1; V: TRBV27; D: TRBD1; DNA: TGTGCCAGCAGTATAGCCGGGACAGCCGGTGGTAGTGAAGCTTTCTTT; CDR3: CASSIAGTAGGSEAFF
size: few; J: TRBJ2-1; V: TRBV7-2; D: .; DNA: TGTGCCACCGGCCTTCTAAGAGGGGGCAATGAGCAGTTCTTC; CDR3: CATGLLRGGNEQFF
size: many; J: TRBJ2-7; V: TRBV6-1; D: .; DNA: TGTGCCAGCAGTGGTGGAGGGGTCGTCTACGAGCAGTACTTC; CDR3: CASSGGGVVYEQYF
size: .; J: TRBJ2-3; V: TRBV6-1; D: TRBD2; DNA: TGTGCCAGCAGCTCGGGTCCCAGCGGGGATAGCACAGATACGCAGTATTTT; CDR3: CASSSGPSGDSTDTQYF
size: .; J: TRBJ2-1; V: TRBV12-3/TRBV12-4; D: .; DNA: TGTGCCAGCAGTTCATCTAGCGCCCGCTCCTACAATGAGCAGTTCTTC; CDR3: CASSSSSARSYNEQFF
size: many; J: TRBJ2-1; V: TRBV7-2; D: .; DNA: TGTGCCAGCAGCTTAGCAGGCCTTTTCTACAATGAGCAGTTCTTC; CDR3: CASSLAGLFYNEQFF
size: .; J: TRBJ1-2; V: TRBV28; D: .; DNA: TGTGCCAGCAGTTCTGAGTCCAGCACAAGGGGCTACACCTTC; CDR3: CASSSESSTRGYTF
size: .; J: TRBJ2-5; V: TRBV6-6; D: TRBD1; DNA: TGTGCCAGCAGTTACTCTGGGACAGGTGGAGTCCAAGAGACCCAGTACTTC; CDR3: CASSYSGTGGVQETQYF
size: few; J: TRBJ1-2; V: TRBV28; D: .; DNA: TGTGCCAGCAGTTCCCGACCTAGGGGGGCTATGTTTCGCTACACCTTC; CDR3: CASSSRPRGAMFRYTF
size: .; J: TRBJ1-5; V: TRBV4-1; D: TRBD1; DNA: TGCGCCAGCAGCCCAACCGCGGGACAGATTAATAGCAATCAGCCCCAGCATTTT; CDR3: CASSPTAGQINSNQPQHF
size: .; J: TRBJ2-3; V: TRBV18; D: TRBD2; DNA: TGTGCCAGCTCACCGGGACTAGCGGGAGCCGCAGATACGCAGTATTTT; CDR3: CASSPGLAGAADTQYF
size: few; J: TRBJ2-1; V: TRBV24-1; D: .; DNA: TGTGCCACCAGTGATTTCAGGGGAGCCTACAATGAGCAGTTCTTC; CDR3: CATSDFRGAYNEQFF
size: .; J: TRBJ2-1; V: TRBV7-6; D: TRBD2; DNA: TGTGCCAGCAGCTCCGGGACTAGCGGGAGGGCAGCCGAGCAGTTCTTC; CDR3: CASSSGTSGRAAEQFF
size: .; J: TRBJ2-3; V: TRBV12-3/TRBV12-4; D: .; DNA: TGTGCCAGCAGTTTGCGGGGAAGGGCCCCCACAGATACGCAGTATTTT; CDR3: CASSLRGRAPTDTQYF
size: .; J: TRBJ2-1; V: TRBV11-3; D: .; DNA: TGTGCCAGCAGCTTAGATGAGGGGGGACTCTACAATGAGCAGTTCTTC; CDR3: CASSLDEGGLYNEQFF
size: .; J: TRBJ2-5; V: TRBV10-3; D: TRBD2; DNA: TGTGCCACGGGGACTAGCGGGAAAAAAGAGACCCAGTACTTC; CDR3: CATGTSGKKETQYF
size: few; J: TRBJ2-2; V: TRBV25-1; D: .; DNA: TGTGCCAGCAGTGATTGGGGGGAGACCGGGGAGCTGTTTTTT; CDR3: CASSDWGETGELFF
size: .; J: TRBJ1-1; V: TRBV11-3; D: .; DNA: TGTGCCAGCAGCTCGAACCGGCTCACTGAAGCTTTCTTT; CDR3: CASSSNRLTEAFF
size: .; J: TRBJ1-1; V: TRBV28; D: .; DNA: TGTGCCAGCAGCCCACAGGGAGGAGGGGCTTTCTTT; CDR3: CASSPQGGGAFF
size: .; J: TRBJ2-5; V: TRBV5-4; D: TRBD2; DNA: TGTGCCAGCAGCTTGTCTATTGGCGTTAGCGGGGGATACCAAGAGACCCAGTACTTC; CDR3: CASSLSIGVSGGYQETQYF
size: .; J: TRBJ2-5; V: TRBV5-5; D: TRBD2; DNA: TGTGCCAGCAGCTTCTCCGGGACTAGCGGGAGCAAGACCCAGTACTTC; CDR3: CASSFSGTSGSKTQYF
size: few; J: TRBJ2-5; V: TRBV12-3/TRBV12-4; D: .; DNA: TGTGCCAGCGGGGGGGCGGGAGTACAAGAGACCCAGTACTTC; CDR3: CASGGAGVQETQYF
size: few; J: TRBJ2-1; V: TRBV28; D: .; DNA: TGTGCCAGCAGCATCGCTAGCTCCTACAATGAGCAGTTCTTC; CDR3: CASSIASSYNEQFF